These 8 T cell receptor beta chains came from one sample sequenced in a study of T cells in localized non-small cell lung cancer. Data came from immunoSEQ multiplex PCR; TCRdb stores just in-frame clones and leaves some out. The table lists about 2,800 clones, around 31% of them singletons. The sample consisted of normal lung tissue next to the tumor, taken before any cancer treatment. Receptors were obtained from a man aged 40-75 years with stage I lung adenocarcinoma.

This clone qualifies as medium-sized. V is TRBV2 and J is TRBJ2-1, with unresolved D. Germline V CDR1 and CDR2: SNHLY, FYNNEI. This CDR3 has 15 amino acids. Trimming took off 7 bases at V and 7 bases at J, with 20 bases between the two ends. In DNA, the CDR3 is TGTGCCAGCACCGAACCGGCCACGAGTGAGAATGAGCAGTTCTTC. Its translation is CASTEPATSENEQFF.

This clone has a single count. The chain recombines TRBV19 with TRBJ2-7; weak D call: TRBD1 (6 bases). Germline-derived CDR1 and CDR2 are LNHDA and SQIVND (reference sequence). Trimming removed 5 bases from V and 4 bases from J, with 15 bases in between. This CDR3 spans 14 amino acids. The CDR3 region is CASSARDTFYEQYF. CDR3 nucleotide sequence: TGTGCCAGTAGTGCCCGGGACACCTTTTACGAGCAGTACTTC.

This clone was picked up one time. This chain uses TRBV6-8 with TRBJ1-4; D is unresolved. The germline V gene has CDR1 MNHGY and CDR2 SAAAGT. Between the trimmed V and J ends, which lost 2 bases and 6 bases, there was a span of 4 bases. CDR3 length: 12 residues. CDR3 nucleotides: TGTGCCAGCAGTTACCCCGATGAAAAACTGTTTTTT. Translated: CASSYPDEKLFF.

The chain links TRBV7-5 to TRBJ2-2; the D call in the table, TRBD2, was not verified against the DNA. TRBV7-5 is recorded as a pseudogene. The CDR3 is made up of 15 amino acids. In DNA form, the CDR3 reads TGTGCCAGCAGCTTAGTGGGAGTGAACACCGGGGAGCTGTTTTTT. It yields the protein CASSLVGVNTGELFF.

This chain connects TRBV19 to TRBJ2-2, with 11 bases aligning to TRBD2. The germline V gene encodes CDR1 LNHDA and CDR2 SQIVND (reference sequence). The CDR3 extends over 15 amino acids. V lost 4 bases and J lost 5; bases outside the gene matches: 3. Here the CDR3 reads CASSTGLAATGELFF. The CDR3 DNA reads TGTGCCAGTAGTACGGGACTAGCGGCGACCGGGGAGCTGTTTTTT. The full variable domain, rest sourced from reference TRBV19 and TRBJ2-2, is DGGITQSPKYLFRKEGQNVTLSCEQNLNHDAMYWYRQDPGQGLRLIYYSQIVNDFQKGDIAEGYSVSREKKESFPLTVTSAQKNPTAFYLCASSTGLAATGELFFGEGSRLTVL.

This clone was seen only a few times. Here the CDR3 DNA reads TGTGCCAGTAGCCTACTAGCGGGCGGTACCTACGAGCAGTACTTC. Translated: CASSLLAGGTYEQYF. V and J are TRBV19 and TRBJ2-7; 9 bases line up with TRBD2. V gave up 6 bases and J gave up 2 bases; unmatched junction bases: 8. Germline V gives CDR1 LNHDA, CDR2 SQIVND (reference sequence). The CDR3 extends over 15 amino acids.

This clone is labeled as medium-sized (0.01 to 0.1%). The chain uses TRBV4-1 and TRBJ2-7; 9 bases are shared with TRBD2. J gave up 5 bases and V 0 bases, and 5 bases lay outside the gene matches. The CDR3 length is 15 residues. CDR1 is MGHRA, CDR2 YSYEKL, per germline. The CDR3 region has the DNA TGCGCCAGCAGCCAAGAAGGGCGGGGGGGGAACGAGCAGTACTTC. Its translation: CASSQEGRGGNEQYF.

By share, this clone ranks as medium-sized. The genes are TRBV6-8 and TRBJ2-1; the match to TRBD1 covers 11 bases. Trimming took 5 bases from V and 6 from J; bases not matched to a gene: 3. The CDR3 contains 14 residues. Per the germline V gene, CDR1 is MNHGY and CDR2 is SAAAGT. The CDR3 region has the DNA TGTGCCAGCAGTGACGGGACAGGGGGCAATGAGCAGTTCTTC. Translating gives CASSDGTGGNEQFF.